This T cell receptor beta chain emerged from a study of T-cell reconstitution after alpha-beta-depleted transplantation in children (dated by TCRdb to the mid-2010s). Turning to the overall study: T-cell immune reconstitution after TCRalphabeta/CD19-depleted allogeneic hematopoietic cell transplantation in children was quantitatively tracked in the study by means of TCR repertoire profiling. Beyond this particular receptor, the publication reports: Over the following months the frequencies of hyperexpanded clones went down, and after one year T-cell counts and TCRbeta diversity were mostly credited to newly produced T cells. The apparently early alphabetaT-cell count recovery about two months after transplant was reportedly dependent on only several hundred rapidly expanded clones derived from non-depleted graft cells. In some patients, high TCRbeta diversity at day 60 was attributed to recipient T cells and intrathymic progenitors that had survived conditioning.

The treatment or condition label, read with the paper, signifies: allogeneic hematopoietic cell transplantation with graft depleted of TCRalphabeta T cells and CD19 B cells. Transplant recipients were children who received TCRalphabeta/CD19-depleted allogeneic hematopoietic cell grafts. From the cysteine up to the phenylalanine, the CDR3 has a length of 18 residues. CDR3 DNA is the only sequence kept; it has 54 bases, read in frame from the first base. After removal of 2 bases from V and 3 bases from J, the junction retains 15 bases not matched to a gene. CDR1 and CDR2 are read off the germline V gene as SGHRS and YFSETQ. Library method: PCR. This sample was sequenced with an Illumina HiSeq 2500. Molecular barcoding was employed in the preparation of TCR libraries, with unique molecular identifiers being used to normalize TCRbeta repertoire quantification. In TCRdb, the public reads were trimmed at Q25 with fastp and aligned with MiXCR, with productive beta chains retained. Rows with a matching CDR3 protein are joined into one entry that keeps the most common DNA and genes. Within this sample are over 85,000 distinct CDR3 sequences, with around 7.8% of them counted one time only. 16% of the sample lies in the top ten.

This clonotype was picked up a small number of times. Its target antigen remains unknown. One base away there is no much larger clone; base qualities are not given. The sequence is built from TRBV5-1 and TRBJ2-5, with TRBD2 matching 8 junction bases. This clonotype originated in a boy under 10 years old with acute lymphoblastic leukemia, due to receive a stem cell transplant. The input for sequencing was PBMCs, taken before TCRalphabeta/CD19-depleted stem cell transplant. The bases read TGCGCCAGCAGCTTCGTTATGTTAGCGGGGCCGGGAAAAGAGACCCAGTACTTC. It translates to CASSFVMLAGPGKETQYF.